The 26 T cell receptor beta chains presented below share a single source sample, sequenced in a study of T cells after somatic rescue of genetic block. Using immunoSEQ multiplex PCR, the repertoire was profiled, and TCRdb retains in-frame clones only, with some absent. Of tens of thousands of clones listed, around 92% were seen once; the top ten hold approximately 3%. Sequenced: peripheral blood mononuclear cells (PBMCs). The receptors originated from a middle-aged man.

This chain connects TRBV2 to TRBJ2-2, with a tentative D call TRBD2 (6 bases). Germline V gene lookup returns CDR1 SNHLY and CDR2 FYNNEI. There are 15 residues in the CDR3. V shed 8 bases and J shed 1 base, with 14 bases lying between them. In DNA, the CDR3 is TGTGCCAGCTACAACGGAGCGGGGAACACCGGGGAGCTGTTTTTT. It yields the protein CASYNGAGNTGELFF. Full variable domain (missing parts from reference TRBV2 and TRBJ2-2): EPEVTQTPSHQVTQMGQEVILRCVPISNHLYFYWYRQILGQKVEFLVSFYNNEISEKSEIFDDQFSVERPDGSNFTLKIRSTKLEDSAMYFCASYNGAGNTGELFFGEGSRLTVL.

The chain recombines TRBV14 with TRBJ1-5; weak D call: TRBD1 (6 bases). This CDR3 has 20 residues. The V end was cut by 0 bases, the J end by 3 bases, with 24 bases between. In germline, CDR1 is SGHDN, CDR2 FVKESK. The CDR3 DNA reads as TGTGCCAGCAGCCAAGAGGGCAGCTTTTTCACAGGGTTTGTCAATCAGCCCCAGCATTTT. Protein product: CASSQEGSFFTGFVNQPQHF.

The V and J genes are TRBV7-8 and TRBJ2-7; D is uncertain. Germline CDR1 is SGHVS and CDR2 is FQNEAQ. The CDR3 extends over 14 amino acids. Trimming left V 4 bases short and J 5 bases short, with 15 bases between. CDR3 sequence: CASSSRPNLNEQYF. The CDR3 DNA follows: TGTGCCAGCAGCTCCCGACCCAACTTAAACGAGCAGTACTTC.

This clone was seen more than once but under ten times. This chain uses TRBV29-1 with TRBJ2-5; 7 bases map to TRBD2. The CDR3 is made up of 14 amino acids. Germline V lookup: CDR1 SQVTM, CDR2 ANQGSEA. J gave up 5 bases and V 0 bases, and 6 bases lay outside the gene matches. CDR3 nucleotide sequence: TGCAGCGTTGAAGATCGAGCGGGAAGCGAGACCCAGTACTTC. It encodes CSVEDRAGSETQYF.

V gene TRBV28 combines with J gene TRBJ1-1; TRBD1 matches 8 bases. Germline CDR1 MDHEN, CDR2 SYDVKM. Trimming cost V 6 bases and J 3 bases; bases outside gene matches: 6. The CDR3 runs 14 residues. The CDR3 region is CASRRRDRYTEAFF. For the CDR3, the DNA is TGTGCCAGCAGACGAAGGGACAGGTACACTGAAGCTTTCTTT.

The chain carries TRBV15 and TRBJ1-5; 8 nucleotides line up with TRBD1. The CDR3 has 16 residues. J was trimmed by 7 bases and V by 0 bases; bases with no gene match: 8. CDR1 and CDR2 from the germline V gene are LNHNV and YYDKDF (reference sequence). For the CDR3, the DNA is TGTGCCACCAGCAGAGATGGACAGGGAAAGGGGCAGCCCCAGCATTTT. Translating gives CATSRDGQGKGQPQHF.

This clone appeared once. The chain employs TRBV18 and TRBJ2-7, with D possibly being TRBD1 (6 bases). V was pared by 4 bases and J by 3 bases, with 13 bases between. CDR1 KGHSH and CDR2 LQKENI come from the germline V gene. The CDR3 is 14 residues long. CDR3 protein: CASSQQGYGYEQYF. In nucleotides, the CDR3 is TGTGCCAGCTCACAACAGGGTTACGGCTACGAGCAGTACTTC. Combining the CDR3 with reference TRBV18 and TRBJ2-7 gives the whole variable domain NAGVMQNPRHLVRRRGQEARLRCSPMKGHSHVYWYRQLPEEGLKFMVYLQKENIIDESGMPKERFSAEFPKEGPSILRIQQVVRGDSAAYFCASSQQGYGYEQYFGPGTRLTVT.

The chain's CDR3 is CASSLVGYNEKLFF. In DNA, the CDR3 is TGTGCCAGCAGTTTAGTCGGTTACAATGAAAAACTGTTTTTT. V usage is TRBV28 and J usage is TRBJ1-4; D is undetermined. Germline CDR1 reads MDHEN; CDR2 reads SYDVKM. The CDR3 covers 14 residues. Trimming removed 2 bases at V and 5 bases at J, with 9 bases between. Supplemented by reference TRBV28 and TRBJ1-4, the full variable domain reads DVKVTQSSRYLVKRTGEKVFLECVQDMDHENMFWYRQDPGLGLRLIYFSYDVKMKEKGDIPEGYSVSREKKERFSLILESASTNQTSMYLCASSLVGYNEKLFFGSGTQLSVL.

The chain joins TRBV18 to TRBJ2-1; tentatively, D is TRBD1 (6 bases). Germline values: CDR1 KGHSH, CDR2 LQKENI. There are 15 residues in the CDR3. V shed 6 bases and J shed 9 bases, with 21 bases lying between them. Here the CDR3 reads CASSRQEYGQSEQFF. The CDR3 DNA reads TGTGCCAGCTCTCGACAGGAATACGGGCAGAGTGAGCAGTTCTTC.

J is TRBJ2-7 and V is TRBV11-2; D is perhaps TRBD2 (5 bases). Trimming took 2 bases from V and 6 from J, leaving 5 bases between them. The CDR3 loop spans 11 amino acids. Germline V gene data show CDR1 as SGHAT and CDR2 as FQNNGV. This CDR3 reads CASSLLAEQYF. The DNA of the CDR3 is TGTGCCAGCAGCTTACTAGCCGAGCAGTACTTC.

The V gene is TRBV5-4, the J gene TRBJ2-5; D gene uncertain. V gave up 4 bases and J gave up 14 bases, with 21 bases separating them. The CDR3 has 13 residues. Germline V gene lookup returns CDR1 SGHNT and CDR2 YYREEE (reference sequence). DNA for the CDR3: TGTGCCAGCAGCCCGGCGGCGGCCGGACGATCATACTTC. It encodes CASSPAAAGRSYF.

V usage is TRBV2 and J usage is TRBJ1-3, with TRBD1 identical over 7 bases. Germline assignment: CDR1 SNHLY and CDR2 FYNNEI. The CDR3 loop spans 16 amino acids. V shed 6 bases, J shed 0 bases, and the junction held 8 bases outside the gene matches. The CDR3 bases are TGTGCCAGCAGCACCCAGGGGGGACTCTCTGGAAACACCATATATTTT. The encoded protein is CASSTQGGLSGNTIYF.

This chain joins TRBV6-5 and TRBJ1-2, with D possibly being TRBD1 (5 bases). V lost 0 bases, J lost 5 bases, and 10 bases lay in between. CDR3 size: 14 residues. Germline CDR1 reads MNHEY; CDR2 reads SVGAGI. Here the CDR3 reads CASSYSRQTYGYTF. The CDR3 coding sequence is TGTGCCAGCAGTTACTCGCGACAGACATATGGCTACACCTTC.

This chain links TRBV11-2 with TRBJ2-5, with 8 bases lining up with TRBD1. V was clipped by 2 bases and J by 5 bases; unmatched bases: 7. This CDR3 spans 15 amino acids. CDR1 is SGHAT, CDR2 FQNNGV, per germline. The CDR3 loop reads CASSLSTGVGETQYF. Written as DNA, the CDR3 is TGTGCCAGCAGCTTATCGACAGGGGTAGGGGAGACCCAGTACTTC.

This chain connects TRBV6-5 to TRBJ1-2; D gene unclear. CDR1 is MNHEY and CDR2 is SVGAGI in the germline V gene. This CDR3 is built from 13 residues. Trimming removed 2 bases from V and 8 bases from J, with 12 bases in between. The CDR3 sequence: CASSYRVGYGYTF. DNA of the CDR3: TGTGCCAGCAGTTACAGGGTAGGATACGGCTACACCTTC.

In DNA, the CDR3 is TGTGCCAGCAGCTTACGGGCTAGCGGGGCCCAGAATGAGCAGTTCTTC. Its protein is CASSLRASGAQNEQFF. The chain carries TRBV7-6 and TRBJ2-1, with 9 bases lining up with TRBD2. Trimming took 2 bases from V and 7 from J; bases not matched to a gene: 9. CDR1 and CDR2 from the germline V gene are SGHVS and FNYEAQ. CDR3 size: 16 residues.

The table lists this clone with a count of one. The chain has TRBV28 and TRBJ1-2, with unresolved D. The length of the CDR3 is 13 residues. Trimming cost V 2 bases and J 8 bases, with 12 bases left between them. Per the germline V gene, CDR1 is MDHEN and CDR2 is SYDVKM. The CDR3 nucleotides read TGTGCCAGCAGTTTACCCCTCGGAGGCGGCTACACCTTC. This encodes CASSLPLGGGYTF.

The chain recombines TRBV30 with TRBJ2-7, with D perhaps given as TRBD1 or TRBD2 (5 bases each). Trimming took off 3 bases at V and 2 bases at J, with 14 bases between the two ends. The CDR3 totals 14 residues. The germline CDR1 and CDR2 sequences are GTSNPN and SVGIG (reference sequence). The CDR3 region has the DNA TGTGCCTGGAGACCTGGGACCGCCGCCTACGAGCAGTACTTC. It yields the protein CAWRPGTAAYEQYF.

This clone turned up a few times. V usage is TRBV5-6 and J usage is TRBJ1-3; maybe TRBD1 (5 bases). V was clipped by 4 bases and J by 0 bases, with 14 bases between them. The CDR3 is 16 residues long. Germline V gene sequence: CDR1 SGHDT, CDR2 YYEEEE. In DNA, the CDR3 is TGTGCCAGCAGCACCATGACAGTGAGCTCTGGAAACACCATATATTTT. This gives the protein CASSTMTVSSGNTIYF.

V usage is TRBV19 and J usage is TRBJ1-5; a weak D match, TRBD1 (6 bases). The CDR3 loop spans 16 amino acids. The V gene's germline CDR1 is LNHDA and CDR2 SQIVND (reference sequence). Trimming removed 1 base from V and 7 bases from J, with 17 bases in between. The DNA for the CDR3 is TGTGCCAGTAGTATAGGCGGCAGGGGCGTGAACCAGCCCCAGCATTTT. As protein: CASSIGGRGVNQPQHF.

This clone occurred once. The rearrangement uses TRBV15 and TRBJ2-2, with D possibly TRBD1 on 6 matching bases. Trimming removed 2 bases at V and 3 bases at J, with 13 bases between. CDR1 and CDR2 from the germline V gene are LNHNV and YYDKDF (reference sequence). CDR3 length equals 16 residues. CDR3 DNA sequence: TGTGCCACCAGCAGAACAGGGTGGGCGGACACCGGGGAGCTGTTTTTT. It specifies CATSRTGWADTGELFF. The whole variable domain, filled in from reference TRBV15 and TRBJ2-2, reads DAMVIQNPRYQVTQFGKPVTLSCSQTLNHNVMYWYQQKSSQAPKLLFHYYDKDFNNEADTPDNFQSRRPNTSFCFLDIRSPGLGDTAMYLCATSRTGWADTGELFFGEGSRLTVL.

The gene calls are TRBV30 and TRBJ2-7; D might be TRBD2 (6 bases). The CDR3 spans 14 residues. Germline V gene data show CDR1 as GTSNPN and CDR2 as SVGIG (reference sequence). V shed 5 bases and J shed 4 bases, with 18 bases lying between them. CDR3 amino acids: CAWGTGDGRYEQYF. DNA for the CDR3: TGTGCCTGGGGTACGGGGGATGGGAGGTACGAGCAGTACTTC.

V gene TRBV5-8 combines with J gene TRBJ2-3; a weak D match, TRBD2 (6 bases). Germline lookup yields CDR1 SGHTS and CDR2 YDEGEE. Trimming removed 1 base at V and 1 base at J, with 7 bases between. The CDR3 covers 14 residues. CDR3 sequence: CASSLWRGTDTQYF. The CDR3 DNA reads as TGTGCCAGCAGCTTGTGGAGGGGCACAGATACGCAGTATTTT.

V and J are TRBV5-4 and TRBJ1-6; D may be TRBD1 (6 bases). Trimming stripped 0 bases from V and 8 bases from J, with 12 bases between. The CDR3 contains 15 residues. CDR1 and CDR2 (germline): SGHNT, YYREEE (reference sequence). The CDR3 sequence is CASSLARAGDSPLHF. Written as DNA, the CDR3 is TGTGCCAGCAGCTTGGCCCGGGCAGGGGATTCACCCCTCCACTTT.

The genes are TRBV5-1 and TRBJ2-1; D perhaps matches TRBD1 (6 bases). The V and J ends lost 4 bases and 0 bases respectively, with 11 bases between them. The CDR3 spans 15 residues. Germline lookup yields CDR1 SGHRS and CDR2 YFSETQ. As DNA, the CDR3 is TGCGCCAGCAGCCTCGGACAGAGCTCCTACAATGAGCAGTTCTTC. Residues: CASSLGQSSYNEQFF.

This CDR3 is CASSKGPQGYCGYTF. CDR3 sequence (DNA): TGTGCCAGCAGCAAAGGCCCCCAGGGGTATTGTGGCTACACCTTC. This sequence joins TRBV21-1 and TRBJ1-2; the table's TRBD1 call for D was not verified on the DNA. TRBV21-1 is shown as a pseudogene. The CDR3 loop spans 15 amino acids.